This T cell receptor beta chain derives from a study of radiation and T cells in renal cell carcinoma. Study results and limitations: No pretreatment tumor biopsies were available for baseline clonotypes.

Generated by immunoSEQ multiplex PCR, the TCRdb table keeps only in-frame clones and is missing some. The table includes roughly 120,000 clones, more than 80% detected once. The time point was: blood 2 weeks post-SBRT. As for treatment: 15 Gy SBRT to primary tumor, nephrectomy 4 weeks later. Trimming removed 0 bases at V and 7 bases at J, with 9 bases between. The CDR3 has 13 amino acids. In germline, CDR1 is SQVTM, CDR2 ANQGSEA. A remark on this clone: Antigen: not known.

The origin of this receptor is a woman in her sixties or seventies with renal cell carcinoma. Sequenced here: blood, sampled from a patient whose treatment included radiotherapy and nephrectomy. The chain recombines TRBV29-1 with TRBJ2-2; D ambiguous. The CDR3 region has the DNA TGCAGCGTTGAAGACCGGCGGAGCGGGGAGCTGTTTTTT. Translation gives CSVEDRRSGELFF.